Below are 19 T cell receptor beta chains sequenced from a single sample in a study of cytomegalovirus exposure and HLA in healthy donors. The primer mix had 60 Vbeta and 13 Jbeta primers. The protocol was immunoSEQ multiplex PCR, while the TCRdb copy is restricted to in-frame clones and leaves out a portion. This sample has under 300,000 clones; 70% to 90% occur once, and the top ten carry about 2%. The sequencing sample was made of PBMCs. These receptors all come from a woman aged 40-49 years in good health and CMV-seropositive.

The CDR3 reads CASKPTHSYNEQFF. The CDR3 DNA follows: TGTGCCAGCAAGCCGACTCATTCCTACAATGAGCAGTTCTTC. This chain connects TRBV2 to TRBJ2-1; D call uncertain. The V gene lost 7 bases and the J gene lost 1 base, with 11 bases spanning the gap. The CDR3 is 14 residues long. The germline V gene has CDR1 SNHLY and CDR2 FYNNEI. Full variable domain (rest looked up from reference TRBV2 and TRBJ2-1): EPEVTQTPSHQVTQMGQEVILRCVPISNHLYFYWYRQILGQKVEFLVSFYNNEISEKSEIFDDQFSVERPDGSNFTLKIRSTKLEDSAMYFCASKPTHSYNEQFFGPGTRLTVL.

This rearrangement joins TRBV4-2 to TRBJ1-2, with D perhaps TRBD1 (6 bases). Trimming left V 0 bases short and J 2 bases short, with 13 bases between. The CDR3 contains 16 residues. The V gene's germline CDR1 is LGHNA and CDR2 YNFKEQ. CDR3 bases: TGTGCCAGCAGCCAAGATGTTTGGGACACAAACTATGGCTACACCTTC. It encodes CASSQDVWDTNYGYTF.

V is TRBV6-1 and J is TRBJ1-1; tentatively, D is TRBD1 (6 bases). The CDR3 has 14 residues. CDR1 and CDR2 (germline): MNHNS, SASEGT. Between the trimmed V and J ends, which lost 4 bases and 1 base, there was a span of 10 bases. The CDR3 spells CASSGTGWNTEAFF. CDR3 bases: TGTGCCAGCAGTGGTACAGGGTGGAACACTGAAGCTTTCTTT.

The V call is TRBV10-3, the J call TRBJ2-5; D may be TRBD2 (6 bases). The end of the DNA aligns better with TRBJ2-7, so the J call may be wrong. CDR1 ENHRY and CDR2 SYGVKD come from the germline V gene. This CDR3 is built from 11 residues. The DNA for the CDR3 is TGTGCCATCATGGAGGGGTACGAGCAGTACTTC. Its protein product is CAIMEGYEQYF.

The rearrangement uses TRBV28 and TRBJ1-3; 7 nucleotides agree with TRBD1. Germline CDR1 reads MDHEN; CDR2 reads SYDVKM. Trimming at V came to 5 bases and at J to 0 bases, leaving 1 base not matched to a gene. CDR3 length: 14 amino acids. The CDR3 sequence: CASSRDSSGNTIYF. As DNA, the CDR3 is TGTGCCAGCAGTAGGGACAGCTCTGGAAACACCATATATTTT.

V gene TRBV30 combines with J gene TRBJ2-7, with 7 nucleotides matching TRBD2. V lost 8 bases, J lost 6 bases, and 16 bases stayed unmatched. This CDR3 has 14 residues. Germline CDR1 GTSNPN, CDR2 SVGIG (reference sequence). CDR3 DNA sequence: TGTGCCGGGCGGGGAGCGGGATCGGTTGGCGAGCAGTACTTC. It codes for CAGRGAGSVGEQYF. The entire variable domain, with the rest obtained from reference TRBV30 and TRBJ2-7, is as follows: SQTIHQWPATLVQPVGSPLSLECTVEGTSNPNLYWYRQAAGRGLQLLFYSVGIGQISSEVPQNLSASRPQDRQFILSSKKLLLSDSGFYLCAGRGAGSVGEQYFGPGTRLTVT.

The chain carries TRBV6-5 and TRBJ1-1, with D tentatively TRBD1 (6 bases). CDR3 size: 14 residues. Germline V gene data show CDR1 as MNHEY and CDR2 as SVGAGI. V lost 5 bases, J lost 1 base, and 11 bases lay in between. The CDR3 nucleotides read TGTGCCAGCAGTAGGGGGGGGGAGAACACTGAAGCTTTCTTT. Translated: CASSRGGENTEAFF.

The chain links TRBV7-2 to TRBJ1-5; TRBD1 matches at 10 bases. Germline CDR1 and CDR2: SGHTA and FQGNSA. The J segment lost 2 bases and the V segment lost 2 bases, leaving 3 bases of the junction unmatched. The CDR3 runs 16 residues. CDR3 sequence: CASSLQGTGGNQPQHF. CDR3 bases: TGTGCCAGCAGCTTACAGGGGACAGGGGGCAATCAGCCCCAGCATTTT.

The chain combines TRBV6-5 with TRBJ2-2; maybe TRBD2 (5 bases). V was clipped by 2 bases and J by 4 bases, with 14 bases between them. CDR3 size: 16 residues. CDR1 MNHEY and CDR2 SVGAGI come from the germline V gene. The CDR3 nucleotides read TGTGCCAGCAGTTACCGGGCCGGGGTTCTCACCGGGGAGCTGTTTTTT. Encoded protein: CASSYRAGVLTGELFF.

The chain carries TRBV9 and TRBJ1-4; tentative D call: TRBD1 (5 bases). The CDR3 is 16 amino acids. The ends were cut back, 4 bases at V and 3 bases at J, with 16 bases in the middle. CDR1 is SGDLS and CDR2 is YYNGEE in the germline V gene. CDR3 loop: CASSLNGGAANEKLFF. The CDR3 coding sequence is TGTGCCAGCAGCTTAAATGGTGGGGCTGCTAATGAAAAACTGTTTTTT.

The gene calls are TRBV2 and TRBJ2-7; weak D call: TRBD2 (7 bases). Germline CDR1 is SNHLY and CDR2 is FYNNEI. The V gene lost 5 bases and the J gene lost 4 bases, with 15 bases spanning the gap. CDR3 size: 14 residues. The DNA of the CDR3 is TGTGCCAGCAGTTCACAGGGAGCGGGATACGAGCAGTACTTC. It specifies CASSSQGAGYEQYF.

The rearrangement links TRBV6-5 to TRBJ2-3, with 10 bases matching TRBD2. Per the germline V gene, CDR1 is MNHEY and CDR2 is SVGAGI. The CDR3 sequence is 15 residues long. The V and J ends lost 8 bases and 2 bases, in that order; junction bases with no gene match: 7. The DNA for the CDR3 is TGTGCCAGCCGAGTGAGCGGGAGGGTCACAGATACGCAGTATTTT. Translated, it gives CASRVSGRVTDTQYF.

This rearrangement joins TRBV7-3 to TRBJ1-3, with a tentative D call TRBD1 (5 bases). The CDR3 spans 14 residues. The germline gives CDR1 SGHTA, CDR2 FQGTGA. The V end lost 2 bases, the J end lost 4 bases, and 9 bases lay between the germline ends. CDR3 in DNA: TGTGCCAGCAGCTTAGGGGCCGCGGGAAACACCATATATTTT. Protein product: CASSLGAAGNTIYF.

This sequence joins TRBV27 and TRBJ2-3, with D possibly being TRBD2 (5 bases). V dropped 2 bases and J dropped 3 bases, with 9 bases sitting between them. This CDR3 has 14 amino acids. CDR1 and CDR2 from the germline V gene are MNHEY and SMNVEV (reference sequence). The CDR3 sequence: CASSLIGETDTQYF. The CDR3 DNA follows: TGTGCCAGCAGTTTAATTGGGGAGACAGATACGCAGTATTTT.

V and J are TRBV6-1 and TRBJ2-3; TRBD1 agrees at 7 bases. Germline V CDR1 and CDR2: MNHNS, SASEGT. V shed 4 bases and J 10 bases; nucleotides not matched to a gene: 8. The length of the CDR3 is 13 residues. The CDR3 bases are TGTGCCAGCAGTGGCCGGGCCGGACAGGCGCAGTATTTT. Translating it yields CASSGRAGQAQYF.

The V and J genes are TRBV27 and TRBJ2-2; D may be TRBD2 (6 bases). Trimming left V 6 bases short and J 4 bases short, with 12 bases between. Germline CDR1 is MNHEY and CDR2 is SMNVEV (reference sequence). The length of the CDR3 is 14 residues. CDR3 in amino acids: CASSTGAGTGELFF. The CDR3 nucleotides are TGTGCCAGCAGCACGGGAGCCGGCACCGGGGAGCTGTTTTTT.

J is TRBJ2-7 and V is TRBV30; D possibly corresponds to TRBD2 (5 bases). The V end was cut by 4 bases, the J end by 0 bases, with 13 bases between. CDR3 length: 14 residues. CDR1 GTSNPN and CDR2 SVGIG come from the germline V gene (reference sequence). CDR3 bases: TGTGCCTGGACCTGGACGGGGAGCTCCTACGAGCAGTACTTC. Amino acids: CAWTWTGSSYEQYF.

This clone was counted only a few times. The sample holds other DNA sequences that translate to the same CDR3. CDR3 in amino acids: CASSSSYEQYF. The CDR3 DNA sequence: TGTGCCAGCAGTTCGTCCTACGAGCAGTACTTC. The rearrangement uses TRBV27 and TRBJ2-7; D unclear. CDR3 length: 11 amino acids. V gave up 4 bases and J gave up 1 base, with 2 bases separating them. Germline V CDR1 and CDR2: MNHEY, SMNVEV (reference sequence).

The CDR3, as DNA: TGTGCCTGGGGAGGCGATAATCAGCCCCAGCATTTT. Protein product: CAWGGDNQPQHF. The chain combines TRBV30 with TRBJ1-5; D gene ambiguous. Per germline, CDR1 GTSNPN and CDR2 SVGIG (reference sequence). Trimming removed 5 bases from V and 4 bases from J, with 9 bases in between. The length of the CDR3 is 12 residues.